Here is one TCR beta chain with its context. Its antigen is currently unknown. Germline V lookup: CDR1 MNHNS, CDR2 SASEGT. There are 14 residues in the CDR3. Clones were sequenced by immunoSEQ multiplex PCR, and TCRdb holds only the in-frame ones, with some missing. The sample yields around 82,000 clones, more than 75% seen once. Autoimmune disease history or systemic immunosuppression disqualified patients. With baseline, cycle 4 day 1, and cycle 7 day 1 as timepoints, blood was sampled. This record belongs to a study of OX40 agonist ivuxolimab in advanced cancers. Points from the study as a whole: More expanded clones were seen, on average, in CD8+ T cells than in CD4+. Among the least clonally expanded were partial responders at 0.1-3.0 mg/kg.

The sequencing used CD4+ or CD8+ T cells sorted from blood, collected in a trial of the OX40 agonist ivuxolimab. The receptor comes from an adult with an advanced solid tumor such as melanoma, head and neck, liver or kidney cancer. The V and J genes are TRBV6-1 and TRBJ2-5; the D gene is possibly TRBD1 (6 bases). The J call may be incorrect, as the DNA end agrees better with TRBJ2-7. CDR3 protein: CASSEAARGHEQYF. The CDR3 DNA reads TGTGCCAGCAGTGAAGCGGCCAGGGGCCACGAGCAGTACTTC.